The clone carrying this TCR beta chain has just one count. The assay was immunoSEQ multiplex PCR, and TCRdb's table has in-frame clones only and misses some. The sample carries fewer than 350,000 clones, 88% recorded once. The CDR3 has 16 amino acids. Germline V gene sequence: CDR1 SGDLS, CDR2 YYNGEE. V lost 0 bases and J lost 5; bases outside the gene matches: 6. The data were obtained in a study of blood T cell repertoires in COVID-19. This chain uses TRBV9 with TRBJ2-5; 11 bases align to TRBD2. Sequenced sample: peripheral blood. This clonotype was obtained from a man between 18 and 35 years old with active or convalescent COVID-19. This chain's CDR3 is CASSVDLLAGAETQYF. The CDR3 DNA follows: TGTGCCAGCAGCGTAGATTTACTAGCGGGGGCGGAGACCCAGTACTTC.